This T cell receptor beta chain was observed in a study of radiotherapy plus CTLA-4 blockade in lung cancer. Study-level results: In blood, tumor-derived TCR clones expanded after radiotherapy plus ipilimumab. Early clonal dynamics of blood T cells, together with interferon-beta, were reported as the best response predictor.

Each patient with chemo-refractory metastatic non-small-cell lung cancer was treated with focal radiation plus CTLA-4 blockade using ipilimumab. A remark on this clone: Its antigen is not identified.

The V and J ends lost 3 bases and 7 bases, in that order; junction bases with no gene match: 5. This CDR3 has 15 residues. From germline, CDR1 is SGHDT and CDR2 YYEEEE. Clones were read by immunoSEQ multiplex PCR, and TCRdb kept only the in-frame ones, dropping some. The table has some 110,000 clones, approximately 84% seen once. This receptor was obtained from a human donor with non-small cell lung cancer who had a partial response to radiotherapy plus ipilimumab. The chain uses TRBV5-6 and TRBJ2-1; the match to TRBD1 covers 12 bases. The sequences come from peripheral blood, collected from a patient treated with radiotherapy plus ipilimumab. CDR3: CASSSRDRGQNEQFF. CDR3 in DNA: TGTGCCAGCAGCTCCCGGGACAGGGGGCAAAATGAGCAGTTCTTC.